This note documents a single T cell receptor (beta chain) sequence. Measured with immunoSEQ multiplex PCR; TCRdb has only the in-frame clones, and not every one. The sample has over 130,000 clones; 70% to 85% are singletons. The data are from a study of blood T cell repertoires in COVID-19. Across the whole study: Some COVID-19 samples were acute and others convalescent; all came from the United States, Italy and Spain.

Exposed volunteers were people who met a COVID-19 case within 2 weeks before study entry. V trimming: 1 base; J trimming: 0 bases; junction bases outside the gene matches: 17. The CDR3 is made up of 21 amino acids. Germline V gene lookup returns CDR1 MNHEY and CDR2 SMNVEV (reference sequence). This chain links TRBV27 with TRBJ2-2, with 7 nucleotides matching TRBD2. Sample: PBMCs or T cells enriched from blood (not recorded which). This sequence originates from a woman between 18 and 29 years old who had been exposed to COVID-19. CDR3 DNA: TGTGCCAGCAGTTTATTATGGCGGGAGATGGAATACTTCGCGAACACCGGGGAGCTGTTTTTT. Translation gives CASSLLWREMEYFANTGELFF.